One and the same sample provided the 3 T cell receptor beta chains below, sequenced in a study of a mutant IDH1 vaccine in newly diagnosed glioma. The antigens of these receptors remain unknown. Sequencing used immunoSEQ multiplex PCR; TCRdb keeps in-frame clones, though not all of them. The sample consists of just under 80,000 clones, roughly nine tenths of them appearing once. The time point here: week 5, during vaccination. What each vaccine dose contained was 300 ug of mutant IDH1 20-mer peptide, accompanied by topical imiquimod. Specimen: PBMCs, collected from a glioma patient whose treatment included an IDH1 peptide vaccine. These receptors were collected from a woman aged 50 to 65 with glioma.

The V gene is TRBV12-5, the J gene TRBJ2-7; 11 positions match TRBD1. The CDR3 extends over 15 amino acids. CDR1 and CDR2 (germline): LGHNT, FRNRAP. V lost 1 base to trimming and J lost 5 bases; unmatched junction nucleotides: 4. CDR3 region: CASGLAGQGANEQYF. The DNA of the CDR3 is TGTGCTAGTGGTTTGGCCGGACAGGGGGCAAACGAGCAGTACTTC.

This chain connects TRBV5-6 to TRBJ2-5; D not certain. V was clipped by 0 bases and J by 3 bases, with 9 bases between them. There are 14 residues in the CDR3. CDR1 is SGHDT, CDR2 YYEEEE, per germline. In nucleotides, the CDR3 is TGTGCCAGCAGCTTGGGAGGCAGAAAAGAGACCCAGTACTTC. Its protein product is CASSLGGRKETQYF.

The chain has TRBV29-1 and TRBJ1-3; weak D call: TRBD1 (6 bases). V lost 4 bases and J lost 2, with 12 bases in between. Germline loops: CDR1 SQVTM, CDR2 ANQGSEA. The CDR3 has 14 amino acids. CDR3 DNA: TGCAGCGTTGCAGGGGAGGTAACTGGAAACACCATATATTTT. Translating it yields CSVAGEVTGNTIYF.